This TCR beta chain was obtained from a study of blood T cell repertoires in COVID-19. Study-level information: From T cells, B-cell-depleted T cells, or PBMCs came the material, which was cDNA or gDNA.

Original processing methods: Counts of nucleated cells, estimated from reference gene primer amplification, were obtained. Libraries were prepared by immunoSEQ multiplex PCR; TCRdb keeps only in-frame clonotypes and omits some of them. That table gives V, J and clone size, and the DNA gave D and trimming. The sample has 270,000 or so clones, 65% to 90% seen once; the top ten hold 10% to 15%. CDR3 length: 18 residues. V was shortened by 0 bases and J by 0 bases, with 17 bases between the two germline ends. V is TRBV5-3 and J is TRBJ2-3; D is unclear. TRBV5-3 is filed as an ORF, its function uncertain. The clonotype comes from a human donor in a cohort sampled during active COVID-19. The material sequenced was peripheral blood. DNA for the CDR3: TGTGCCAGAAGCTTGGCCGAGGTAGGAGACTGTAGCACAGATACGCAGTATTTT. Translation gives CARSLAEVGDCSTDTQYF.